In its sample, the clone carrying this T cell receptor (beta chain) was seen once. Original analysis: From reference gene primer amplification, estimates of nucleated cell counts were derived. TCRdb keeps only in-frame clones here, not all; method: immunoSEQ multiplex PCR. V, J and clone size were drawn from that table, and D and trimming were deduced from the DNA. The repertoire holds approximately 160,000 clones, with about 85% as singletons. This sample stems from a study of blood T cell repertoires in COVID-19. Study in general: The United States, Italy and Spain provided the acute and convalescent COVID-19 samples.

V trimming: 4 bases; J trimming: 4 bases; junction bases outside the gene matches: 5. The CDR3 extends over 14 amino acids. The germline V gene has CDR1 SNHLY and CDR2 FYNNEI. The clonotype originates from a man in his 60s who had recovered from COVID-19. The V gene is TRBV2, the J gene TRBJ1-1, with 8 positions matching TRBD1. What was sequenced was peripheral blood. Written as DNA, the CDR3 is TGTGCCAGCAGTGGGGGGCAGGGGGCCACTGAAGCTTTCTTT. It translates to CASSGGQGATEAFF.